The 19 T cell receptor beta chains below were found in one sample sequenced in a study of beta chain features in type 1 diabetes. Broader study findings: All four CD4+ subsets from Type 1 diabetes patients carried moderately but significantly shorter TCRB CDR3s.

For these TCRs, the target antigens are not known. Expressed TCRB transcripts got sequenced, as all isolated RNA was reverse transcribed. Assay: immunoSEQ multiplex PCR; the TCRdb copy retains only in-frame clones and omits some. Of about 700,000 clones listed, 10% to 15% are singletons. The sequenced sample consisted of naive CD4+ T cells from blood. These receptors came from a man aged 18 to 30 with type 1 diabetes.

This chain connects TRBV12-5 to TRBJ1-2, with D possibly TRBD1 on 5 matching bases. V was shortened by 5 bases and J by 2 bases, with 15 bases between the two germline ends. CDR1 LGHNT and CDR2 FRNRAP come from the germline V gene. The CDR3 has 15 residues. The CDR3 nucleotides are TGTGCTAGTGGTCCACCTGTGGGGCTCAACTATGGCTACACCTTC. This encodes CASGPPVGLNYGYTF. Together with reference TRBV12-5 and TRBJ1-2, the CDR3 gives the full variable domain: DARVTQTPRHKVTEMGQEVTMRCQPILGHNTVFWYRQTMMQGLELLAYFRNRAPLDDSGMPKDRFSAEMPDATLATLKIQPSEPRDSAVYFCASGPPVGLNYGYTFGSGTRLTVV.

J is TRBJ1-2 and V is TRBV7-9; D ambiguous. This CDR3 is 13 amino acids long. The germline V and J ends were trimmed by 3 bases and 7 bases, with 12 bases remaining between them. Germline CDR1 reads SEHNR; CDR2 reads FQNEAQ (reference sequence). The CDR3 here is CASSFETSRGYTF. CDR3 sequence (DNA): TGTGCCAGCAGCTTTGAGACGAGCCGTGGCTACACCTTC. The full variable domain, its missing parts supplied by reference TRBV7-9 and TRBJ1-2, is DTGVSQNPRHKITKRGQNVTFRCDPISEHNRLYWYRQTLGQGPEFLTYFQNEAQLEKSRLLSDRFSAERPKGSFSTLEIQRTEQGDSAMYLCASSFETSRGYTFGSGTRLTVV.

This clone was observed a handful of times. The chain joins TRBV14 to TRBJ1-2, with D perhaps matching TRBD1 (6 bases). CDR1 is SGHDN, CDR2 FVKESK, per germline. Trimming took 2 bases from V and 5 from J, leaving 6 bases between them. This CDR3 region has 12 residues. CDR3 DNA sequence: TGTGCCAGCAGCCAAAGGGGGTATGGCTACACCTTC. The encoded protein is CASSQRGYGYTF.

This clone was seen more than once but under ten times. The chain is built from TRBV4-2 and TRBJ2-1; 8 nucleotides align to TRBD2. The CDR3 runs to 15 residues. Germline CDR1 LGHNA, CDR2 YNFKEQ. The V gene end was trimmed by 0 bases and the J gene end by 7 bases; junction bases not matched to a gene: 5. CDR3 protein: CASSQEWLAGNEQFF. The CDR3 DNA sequence: TGTGCCAGCAGCCAAGAGTGGCTAGCGGGTAATGAGCAGTTCTTC.

The chain combines TRBV10-3 with TRBJ1-2, with D tentatively TRBD1 (5 bases). Germline CDR1 is ENHRY and CDR2 is SYGVKD. The CDR3 is made up of 17 amino acids. The germline V and J ends were trimmed by 5 bases and 4 bases, with 23 bases remaining between them. The CDR3 protein is CAISTGTPGRDGYGYTF. CDR3 coding DNA: TGTGCCATCAGTACCGGGACGCCAGGGAGGGATGGCTATGGCTACACCTTC.

The V call is TRBV4-1, the J call TRBJ1-2, with 8 nucleotides matching TRBD1. V shed 4 bases and J 8 bases; nucleotides not matched to a gene: 12. The CDR3 extends over 15 amino acids. Per germline, CDR1 MGHRA and CDR2 YSYEKL. The CDR3, as DNA: TGCGCCAGCAGCCCCCCAGGCAGGGGGCGCCAAGGCTACACCTTC. It codes for CASSPPGRGRQGYTF.

CDR3 coding DNA: TGTGCCAGCAGTTACCTAAGCGAGCAGTACTTC. It codes for CASSYLSEQYF. The chain links TRBV6-1 to TRBJ2-7; no clear D gene. V lost 5 bases to trimming and J lost 6 bases, with 8 bases between them. The CDR3 length is 11 residues. CDR1 and CDR2 from the germline V gene are MNHNS and SASEGT.

The chain has TRBV7-9 and TRBJ2-7; no clear D gene. The length of the CDR3 is 12 residues. V lost 4 bases and J lost 4, with 8 bases in between. The germline V gene encodes CDR1 SEHNR and CDR2 FQNEAQ (reference sequence). Here the CDR3 DNA reads TGTGCCAGCAGCTCTCGACAATACGAGCAGTACTTC. The encoded protein is CASSSRQYEQYF.

This clone has more than one count but fewer than ten. The chain recombines TRBV30 with TRBJ2-7; 9 nucleotides line up with TRBD1. The V segment lost 3 bases and the J segment 5 bases; nucleotides outside the gene matches: 14. The CDR3 has 16 amino acids. Germline CDR1 reads GTSNPN; CDR2 reads SVGIG (reference sequence). CDR3 sequence reads: CAWRHSTGGPTNEQYF. For the CDR3, the DNA is TGTGCCTGGAGGCATTCAACAGGGGGCCCTACGAACGAGCAGTACTTC.

This chain links TRBV18 with TRBJ1-2; maybe TRBD1 (5 bases). CDR3 length: 13 amino acids. From germline, CDR1 is KGHSH and CDR2 LQKENI. The V end lost 1 base, the J end lost 8 bases, and 11 bases lay between the germline ends. CDR3 coding DNA: TGTGCCAGCTCACCACGCGACCAGGGAGGCTACACCTTC. Its translation: CASSPRDQGGYTF.

The chain couples TRBV7-9 to TRBJ1-1, with D unresolved. The CDR3 covers 13 residues. Trimming shortened V by 5 bases and J by 1 base, and 8 bases separated the two germline ends. Per germline, CDR1 SEHNR and CDR2 FQNEAQ (reference sequence). CDR3 in amino acids: CASSGWGNTEAFF. The DNA for the CDR3 is TGTGCCAGCAGCGGATGGGGGAACACTGAAGCTTTCTTT. Combining the CDR3 with reference TRBV7-9 and TRBJ1-1 gives the whole variable domain DTGVSQNPRHKITKRGQNVTFRCDPISEHNRLYWYRQTLGQGPEFLTYFQNEAQLEKSRLLSDRFSAERPKGSFSTLEIQRTEQGDSAMYLCASSGWGNTEAFFGQGTRLTVV.

V gene TRBV27 combines with J gene TRBJ1-5, with D hard to call. Trimming stripped 3 bases from V and 6 bases from J, with 12 bases between. The CDR3 spans 14 residues. Looked up from germline, CDR1 is MNHEY and CDR2 is SMNVEV (reference sequence). The CDR3 reads CASSLADQGQPQHF. Here the CDR3 DNA reads TGTGCCAGCAGTTTGGCCGACCAAGGTCAGCCCCAGCATTTT.

This clone was observed a few times. The rearrangement joins TRBV2 to TRBJ2-2; D not certain. V lost 6 bases to trimming and J lost 5 bases, with 7 bases between them. This CDR3 comprises 12 residues. Germline V lookup: CDR1 SNHLY, CDR2 FYNNEI. CDR3 residues: CASRPWTGELFF. In nucleotides, the CDR3 is TGTGCCAGCAGACCCTGGACCGGGGAGCTGTTTTTT.

DNA of the CDR3: TGTGCCAGCAGCTTGGACCAAGGTGGTTCCGAGCAGTACTTC. Translated: CASSLDQGGSEQYF. V gene TRBV5-4 combines with J gene TRBJ2-7; unclear D gene. Germline assignment: CDR1 SGHNT and CDR2 YYREEE (reference sequence). Trimming left V 0 bases short and J 6 bases short, with 13 bases between. This CDR3 has 14 residues. Full variable domain (missing parts from reference TRBV5-4 and TRBJ2-7): ETGVTQSPTHLIKTRGQQVTLRCSSQSGHNTVSWYQQALGQGPQFIFQYYREEENGRGNFPPRFSGLQFPNYSSELNVNALELDDSALYLCASSLDQGGSEQYFGPGTRLTVT.

The chain recombines TRBV19 with TRBJ1-5; D not certain. Germline V gene lookup returns CDR1 LNHDA and CDR2 SQIVND (reference sequence). The CDR3 is made up of 12 amino acids. Deletions cut 5 bases from V and 3 bases from J, with 5 bases between. CDR3 protein: CASSPPNQPQHF. In DNA form, the CDR3 reads TGTGCCAGTAGTCCCCCCAATCAGCCCCAGCATTTT.

This clone was counted between two and nine times. V and J are TRBV27 and TRBJ1-2; tentatively, D is TRBD1 (6 bases). There are 12 residues in the CDR3. V was cut by 6 bases and J by 4 bases, with 9 bases left in between. Germline values: CDR1 MNHEY, CDR2 SMNVEV (reference sequence). CDR3 DNA sequence: TGTGCCAGCAGAACAGGGACCTATGGCTACACCTTC. This encodes CASRTGTYGYTF.

In its sample, this clone was seen a few times. The chain couples TRBV30 to TRBJ2-3, with TRBD1 matching 10 bases. The V segment lost 0 bases and the J segment 5 bases; nucleotides outside the gene matches: 2. The CDR3 loop spans 14 amino acids. Germline-derived CDR1 and CDR2 are GTSNPN and SVGIG (reference sequence). The CDR3 reads CAWSVGQGGDTQYF. Here the CDR3 DNA reads TGTGCCTGGAGTGTAGGACAGGGGGGAGATACGCAGTATTTT.

The CDR3 DNA follows: TGTGCCAGCTCACCGTCGGACAGCTCCTACGAGCAGTACTTC. Protein sequence: CASSPSDSSYEQYF. The genes are TRBV18 and TRBJ2-7; D is possibly TRBD1 (6 bases). V lost 3 bases and J lost 0, with 9 bases in between. Germline values: CDR1 KGHSH, CDR2 LQKENI. This CDR3 has 14 residues.

The rearrangement uses TRBV10-3 and TRBJ1-6; D remains unclear. Trimming removed 2 bases from V and 9 bases from J, with 11 bases in between. CDR1 ENHRY and CDR2 SYGVKD come from the germline V gene. This CDR3 is built from 14 residues. Here the CDR3 reads CAISEEPEGSPLHF. CDR3 coding DNA: TGTGCCATCAGTGAGGAACCCGAGGGTTCACCCCTCCACTTT.